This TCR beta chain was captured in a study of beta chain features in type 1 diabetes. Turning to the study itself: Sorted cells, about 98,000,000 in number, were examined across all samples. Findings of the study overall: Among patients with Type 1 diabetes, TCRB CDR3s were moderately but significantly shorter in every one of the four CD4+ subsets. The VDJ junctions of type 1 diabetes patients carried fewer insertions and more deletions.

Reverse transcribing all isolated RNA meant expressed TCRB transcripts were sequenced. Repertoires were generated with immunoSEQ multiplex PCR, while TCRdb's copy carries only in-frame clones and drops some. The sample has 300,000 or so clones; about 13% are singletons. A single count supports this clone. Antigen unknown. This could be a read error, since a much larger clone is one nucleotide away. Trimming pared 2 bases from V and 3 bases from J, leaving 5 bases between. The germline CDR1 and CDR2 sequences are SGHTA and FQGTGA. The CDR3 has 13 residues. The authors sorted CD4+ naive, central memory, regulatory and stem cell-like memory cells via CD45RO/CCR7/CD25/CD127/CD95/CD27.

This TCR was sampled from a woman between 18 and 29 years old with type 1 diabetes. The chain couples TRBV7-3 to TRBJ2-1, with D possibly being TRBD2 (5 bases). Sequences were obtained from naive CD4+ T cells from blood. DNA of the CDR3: TGTGCCAGCAGCTTAGGACTCTACAATGAGCAGTTCTTC. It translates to CASSLGLYNEQFF. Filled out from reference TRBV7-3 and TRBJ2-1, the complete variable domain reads GAGVSQTPSNKVTEKGKYVELRCDPISGHTALYWYRQSLGQGPEFLIYFQGTGAADDSGLPNDRFFAVRPEGSVSTLKIQRTERGDSAVYLCASSLGLYNEQFFGPGTRLTVL.